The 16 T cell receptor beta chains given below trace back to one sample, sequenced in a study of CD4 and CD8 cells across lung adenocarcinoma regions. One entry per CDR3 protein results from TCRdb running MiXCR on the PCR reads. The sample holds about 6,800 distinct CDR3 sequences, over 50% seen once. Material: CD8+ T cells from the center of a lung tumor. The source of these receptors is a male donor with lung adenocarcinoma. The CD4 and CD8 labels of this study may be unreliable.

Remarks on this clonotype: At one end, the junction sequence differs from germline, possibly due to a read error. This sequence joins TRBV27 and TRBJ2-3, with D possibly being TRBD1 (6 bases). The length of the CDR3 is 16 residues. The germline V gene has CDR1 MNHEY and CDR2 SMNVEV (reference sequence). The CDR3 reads CASGGRGARDPDTQYF. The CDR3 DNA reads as TGTGCCAGCGGGGGCCGTGGGGCGCGAGACCCAGATACGCAGTATTTC.

The DNA for the CDR3 is TGTGCCAGCAGTGAATCTGTAGGATCTCAAGAGACCCAGTACTTC. It specifies CASSESVGSQETQYF. J is TRBJ2-5 and V is TRBV6-1, with D unclear. Trimming left V 2 bases short and J 2 bases short, with 12 bases between. This CDR3 has 15 residues. Per germline, CDR1 MNHNS and CDR2 SASEGT.

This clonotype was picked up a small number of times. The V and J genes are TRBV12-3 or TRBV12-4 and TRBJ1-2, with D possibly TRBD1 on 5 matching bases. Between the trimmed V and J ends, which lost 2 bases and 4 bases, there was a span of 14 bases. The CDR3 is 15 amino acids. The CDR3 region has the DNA TGTGCCAGCAGTTTAATTGGAGGGGCATTCTATGGCTACACCTTC. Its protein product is CASSLIGGAFYGYTF.

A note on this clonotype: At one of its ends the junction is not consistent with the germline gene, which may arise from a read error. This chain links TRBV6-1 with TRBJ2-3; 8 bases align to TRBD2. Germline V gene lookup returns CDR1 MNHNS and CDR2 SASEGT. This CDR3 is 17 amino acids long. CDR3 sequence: CASSEALSGSGTETQYF. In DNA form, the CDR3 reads TGTGCCAGCAGTGAAGCGCTGAGCGGGAGTGGCACAGAGACCCAGTATTTC.

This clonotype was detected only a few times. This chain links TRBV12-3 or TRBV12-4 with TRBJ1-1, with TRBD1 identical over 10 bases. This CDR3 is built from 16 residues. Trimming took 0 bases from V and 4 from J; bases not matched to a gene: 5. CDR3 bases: TGTGCCAGCAGTTTAGCGGGACAGGGGAGGGGCACTGAAGCTTTCTTT. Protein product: CASSLAGQGRGTEAFF.

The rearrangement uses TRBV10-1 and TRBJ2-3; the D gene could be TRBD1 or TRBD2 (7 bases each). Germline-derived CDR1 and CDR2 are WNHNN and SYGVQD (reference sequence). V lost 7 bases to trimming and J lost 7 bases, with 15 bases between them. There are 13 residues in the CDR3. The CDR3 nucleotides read TGCGCCAGCAATAGGGAGGGGGCGAATACGCAGTATTTT. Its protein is CASNREGANTQYF.

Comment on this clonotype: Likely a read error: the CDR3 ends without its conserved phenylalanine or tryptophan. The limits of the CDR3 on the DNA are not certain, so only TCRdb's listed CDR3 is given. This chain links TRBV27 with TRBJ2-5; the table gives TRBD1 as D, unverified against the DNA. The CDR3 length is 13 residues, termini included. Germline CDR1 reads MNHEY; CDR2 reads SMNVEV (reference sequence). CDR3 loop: CASSGRVKETQHS.

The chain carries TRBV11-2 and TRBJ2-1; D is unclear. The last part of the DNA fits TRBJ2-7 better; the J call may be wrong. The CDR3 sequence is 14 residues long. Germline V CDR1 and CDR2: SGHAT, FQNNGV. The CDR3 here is CASSLGQFSYEQYF. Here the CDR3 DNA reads TGTGCCAGCAGCTTAGGCCAGTTCTCCTACGAGCAGTACTTC.

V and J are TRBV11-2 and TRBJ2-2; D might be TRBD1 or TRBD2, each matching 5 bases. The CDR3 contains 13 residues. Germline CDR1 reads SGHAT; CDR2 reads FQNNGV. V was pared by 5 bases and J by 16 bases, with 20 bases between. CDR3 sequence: CASSLVNTGAQFF. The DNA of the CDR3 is TGTGCCAGCAGCCTGGTGAATACCGGGGCGCAGTTTTTT.

CDR3 bases: TGTGCCAGCAGTCGAGGGCAGACGCGCGATGGCTACACCTTC. Amino acid sequence: CASSRGQTRDGYTF. The rearrangement uses TRBV6-1 and TRBJ1-2; D is undetermined. V was shortened by 5 bases and J by 6 bases, with 16 bases between the two germline ends. Germline V lookup: CDR1 MNHNS, CDR2 SASEGT. The CDR3 has 14 residues.

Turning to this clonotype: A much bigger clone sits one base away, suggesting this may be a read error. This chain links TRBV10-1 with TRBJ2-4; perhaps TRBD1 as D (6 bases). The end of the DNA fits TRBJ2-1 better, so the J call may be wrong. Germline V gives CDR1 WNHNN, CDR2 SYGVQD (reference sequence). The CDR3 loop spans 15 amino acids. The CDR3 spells CASSEAGAGQETQFF. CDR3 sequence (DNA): TGCGCCAGCAGTGAGGCAGGGGCCGGCCAAGAGACCCAGTTCTTC.

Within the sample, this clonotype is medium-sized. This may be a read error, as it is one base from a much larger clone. The CDR3 sequence: CASSPRLEGYNEQYF. The CDR3 DNA reads TGTGCCAGCAGTCCCCGACTAGAGGGGTACAATGAGCAGTACTTC. The chain links TRBV6-1 to TRBJ2-1, with D possibly TRBD2 on 6 matching bases. The end of the DNA aligns better with TRBJ2-7, so the J call may be wrong. Germline V CDR1 and CDR2: MNHNS, SASEGT. This CDR3 has 15 amino acids.

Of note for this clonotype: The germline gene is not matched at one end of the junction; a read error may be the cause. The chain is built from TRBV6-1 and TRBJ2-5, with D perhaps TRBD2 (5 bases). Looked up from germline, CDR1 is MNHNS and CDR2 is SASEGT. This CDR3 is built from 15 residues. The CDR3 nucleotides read TGTGGTGGCGGGCTTGGGCGGCGCGAGGAAGAGATCCAGTACTTC. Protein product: CGGGLGRREEEIQYF.

This CDR3 reads CATSRTSDSEQYF. In nucleotides, the CDR3 is TGTGCCACCAGCAGGACTAGCGACAGCGAGCAGTACTTC. The chain employs TRBV15 and TRBJ2-5; 8 nucleotides align to TRBD2. The J call is in doubt because the DNA end fits TRBJ2-7 better. In germline, CDR1 is LNHNV, CDR2 YYDKDF (reference sequence). This CDR3 is built from 13 residues.

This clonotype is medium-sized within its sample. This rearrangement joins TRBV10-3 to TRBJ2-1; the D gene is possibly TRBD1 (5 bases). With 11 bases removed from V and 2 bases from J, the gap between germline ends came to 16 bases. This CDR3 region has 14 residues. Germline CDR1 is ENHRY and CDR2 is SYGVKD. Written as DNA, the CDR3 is TGTGCCGTCCTCGTGGGGCCCACCTACAATGAGCAGTTCTTC. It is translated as CAVLVGPTYNEQFF.

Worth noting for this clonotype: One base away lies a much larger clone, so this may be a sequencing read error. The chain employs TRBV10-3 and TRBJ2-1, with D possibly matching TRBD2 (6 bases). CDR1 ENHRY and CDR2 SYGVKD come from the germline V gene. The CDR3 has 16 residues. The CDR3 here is CAISVRGKTLYNAQFF. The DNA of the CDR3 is TGTGCCATCAGTGTTCGGGGGAAGACTCTTTACAATGCGCAGTTCTTC.